This T cell receptor beta chain was retrieved from a study of T-cell reconstitution after alpha-beta-depleted transplantation in children. With V trimmed by 1 base and J by 5 bases, 5 bases remained unmatched. Germline lookup yields CDR1 LGHNA and CDR2 YNFKEQ. The CDR3 has 16 residues. There are many counts of this clonotype. Construction of the TCRbeta library involved unique molecular identifiers. TCRdb reprocessed the PCR reads via MiXCR and lists one record per CDR3 protein. The table records around 240,000 distinct CDR3 sequences, roughly 8% of them present only once. The starting material was PBMCs, mostly from graft donor cells, obtained 180 days after TCRalphabeta/CD19-depleted stem cell transplant. The source is a male patient younger than 18 who had a stem cell transplant for acute lymphoblastic leukemia, so the T cells may come from the graft donor. V gene TRBV4-2 combines with J gene TRBJ2-2; 9 positions agree with TRBD2. This chain's CDR3 is CASSQVAGEFTGELFF. The CDR3 region has the DNA TGTGCCAGCAGCCAAGTAGCGGGGGAATTTACCGGGGAGCTGTTTTTT.